This T cell receptor (beta chain) was sequenced during a study of post-analysis software for immune sequencing data. Study-level information: In terms of disease course, relapsing-remitting, secondary progressive and progressive-relapsing multiple sclerosis were included.

Regarding this clonotype: Its antigen is not known.

Unique molecular identifiers were present in the TCR beta cDNA libraries. TCRdb passed the PCR reads through MiXCR, listing each CDR3 protein once. The data hold 750,000 to 950,000 distinct CDR3 sequences, with 46% observed a single time. V lost 10 bases, J lost 2 bases, and 12 bases lay in between. The CDR3 has 12 amino acids. Germline CDR1 and CDR2: SEHNR and FQNEAQ (reference sequence). Overall study findings and caveats: Controls showed lower frequencies than patients for five TRBV segments, and TRBV5-6, TRBV5-1 and TRBV20-1 were among these. Diversity measured as normalized Chao1 was significantly lower in multiple sclerosis patients than in controls.

This sequence originates from a girl aged 5-17 years with multiple sclerosis. The genes are TRBV7-9 and TRBJ2-7; D not certain. The material sequenced was blood. The DNA for the CDR3 is TGTGCCACCGGGCAGACGCCCTACGAGCAGTACTTC. Its translation is CATGQTPYEQYF.